This T cell receptor (beta chain) derives from a study of T cells in Graves' hyperthyroidism and ophthalmopathy. This clonotype appeared many times. Its antigen remains unknown. Out of about 10 ml of fresh peripheral blood came the PBMCs. Overall study results and limits: Progression to ophthalmopathy was predicted a median of about 6.6 months early. Most thyroid clonotypes expanded above 0.001 appeared in blood too. A model built on 13 V-J features separated ophthalmopathy from stable hyperthyroidism.

Amplification targeted TCR beta CDR3 regions from RNA transcripts. During a first-round RT-PCR of the TCR CDR3, the HTBI primer set was used. TCRdb re-derived calls from the multiplex PCR reads in MiXCR, one entry per CDR3 protein. The table shows some 570,000 distinct CDR3 sequences, with approximately 14% occurring only once. The CDR3 runs 15 residues. Germline assignment: CDR1 MNHEY and CDR2 SMNVEV (reference sequence). Trimming removed 2 bases from V and 10 bases from J; junction bases left unmatched: 6. The specimen sequenced was blood. This receptor was obtained from a woman between 18 and 29 years old with Graves' ophthalmopathy. This rearrangement joins TRBV27 to TRBJ2-1, with 12 bases aligning to TRBD2. The CDR3 coding sequence is TGTGCCAGCAGTTTAGAGGCTAGCGGGAGGGACGAGCAGTTCTTC. Its translation: CASSLEASGRDEQFF.